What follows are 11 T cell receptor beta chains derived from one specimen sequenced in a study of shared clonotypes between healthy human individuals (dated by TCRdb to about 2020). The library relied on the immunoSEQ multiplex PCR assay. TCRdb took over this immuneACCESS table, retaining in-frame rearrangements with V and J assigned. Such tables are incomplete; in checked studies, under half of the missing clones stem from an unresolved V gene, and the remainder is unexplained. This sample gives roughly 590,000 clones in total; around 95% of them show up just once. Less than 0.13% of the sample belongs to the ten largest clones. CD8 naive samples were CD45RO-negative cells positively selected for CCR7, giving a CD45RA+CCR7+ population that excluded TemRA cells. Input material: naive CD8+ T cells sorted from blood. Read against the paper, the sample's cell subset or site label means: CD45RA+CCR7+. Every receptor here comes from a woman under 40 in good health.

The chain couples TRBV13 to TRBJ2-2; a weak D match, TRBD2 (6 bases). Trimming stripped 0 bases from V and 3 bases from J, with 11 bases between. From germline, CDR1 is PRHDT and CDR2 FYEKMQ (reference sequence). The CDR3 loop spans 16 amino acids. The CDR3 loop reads CASSLGTAGHTGELFF. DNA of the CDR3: TGTGCCAGCAGCTTAGGCACAGCGGGCCACACCGGGGAGCTGTTTTTT.

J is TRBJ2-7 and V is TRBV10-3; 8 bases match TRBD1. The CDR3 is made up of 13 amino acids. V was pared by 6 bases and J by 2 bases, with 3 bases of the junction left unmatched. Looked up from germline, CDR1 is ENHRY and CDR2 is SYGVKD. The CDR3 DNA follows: TGTGCCATCAGCGGGGACAGGACCTACGAGCAGTACTTC. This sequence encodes CAISGDRTYEQYF.

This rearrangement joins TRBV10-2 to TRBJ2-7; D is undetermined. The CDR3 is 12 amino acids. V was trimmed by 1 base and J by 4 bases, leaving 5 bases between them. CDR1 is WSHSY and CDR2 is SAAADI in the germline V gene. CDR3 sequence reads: CASSEFDYEQYF. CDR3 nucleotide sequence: TGCGCCAGCAGTGAGTTTGATTACGAGCAGTACTTC.

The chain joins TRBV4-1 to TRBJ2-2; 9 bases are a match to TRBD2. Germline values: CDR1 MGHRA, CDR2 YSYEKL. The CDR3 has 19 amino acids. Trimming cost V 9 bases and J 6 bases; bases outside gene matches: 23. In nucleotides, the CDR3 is TGCGCCAGTTCCCCGGCTCCGGGACTAGCTGGGACGGGATCCGGGGAGCTGTTTTTT. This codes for CASSPAPGLAGTGSGELFF.

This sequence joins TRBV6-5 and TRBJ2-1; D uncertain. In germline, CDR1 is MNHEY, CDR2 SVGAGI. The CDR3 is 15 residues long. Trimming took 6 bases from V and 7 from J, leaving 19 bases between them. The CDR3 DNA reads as TGTGCCAGCAGCCTGGGTAGGGCCGCTCGAAATGAGCAGTTCTTC. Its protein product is CASSLGRAARNEQFF.

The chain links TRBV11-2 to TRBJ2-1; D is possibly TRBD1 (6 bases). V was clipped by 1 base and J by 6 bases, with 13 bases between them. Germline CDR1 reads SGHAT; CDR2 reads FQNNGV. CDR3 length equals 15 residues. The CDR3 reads CASSLGRTVGNEQFF. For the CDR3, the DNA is TGTGCCAGCAGCTTAGGCCGGACAGTCGGCAATGAGCAGTTCTTC.

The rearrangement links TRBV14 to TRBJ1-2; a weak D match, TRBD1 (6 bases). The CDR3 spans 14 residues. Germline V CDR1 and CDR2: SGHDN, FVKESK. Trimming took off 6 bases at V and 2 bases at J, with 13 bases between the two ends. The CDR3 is CASSPTGTNYGYTF. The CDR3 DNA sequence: TGTGCCAGCAGTCCTACAGGGACCAACTATGGCTACACCTTC.

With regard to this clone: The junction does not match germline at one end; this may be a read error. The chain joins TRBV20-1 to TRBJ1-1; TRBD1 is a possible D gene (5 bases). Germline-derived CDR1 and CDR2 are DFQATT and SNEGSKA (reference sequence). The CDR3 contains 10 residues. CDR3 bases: TGCAGTGCTAGGGGGGACCTGTATATATTT. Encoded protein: CSARGDLYIF.

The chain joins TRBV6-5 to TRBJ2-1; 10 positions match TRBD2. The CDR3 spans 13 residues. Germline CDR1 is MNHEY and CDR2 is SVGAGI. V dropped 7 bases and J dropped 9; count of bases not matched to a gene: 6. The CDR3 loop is CASIGLAGVEQFF. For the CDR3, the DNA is TGTGCCAGCATTGGGCTAGCGGGAGTTGAGCAGTTCTTC.

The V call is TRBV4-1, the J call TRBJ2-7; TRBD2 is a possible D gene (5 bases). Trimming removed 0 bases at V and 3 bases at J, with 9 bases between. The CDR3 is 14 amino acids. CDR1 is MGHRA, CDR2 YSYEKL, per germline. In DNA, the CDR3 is TGCGCCAGCAGCCAAGATCGAGGGTTCTACGAGCAGTACTTC. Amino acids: CASSQDRGFYEQYF.

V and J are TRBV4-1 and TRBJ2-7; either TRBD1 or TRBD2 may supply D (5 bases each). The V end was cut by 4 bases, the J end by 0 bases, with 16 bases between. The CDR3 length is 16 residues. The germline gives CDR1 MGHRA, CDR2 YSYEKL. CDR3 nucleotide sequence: TGCGCCAGCAGCCGAGGGGTCGTGGCTGGCTCCTACGAGCAGTACTTC. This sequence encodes CASSRGVVAGSYEQYF.